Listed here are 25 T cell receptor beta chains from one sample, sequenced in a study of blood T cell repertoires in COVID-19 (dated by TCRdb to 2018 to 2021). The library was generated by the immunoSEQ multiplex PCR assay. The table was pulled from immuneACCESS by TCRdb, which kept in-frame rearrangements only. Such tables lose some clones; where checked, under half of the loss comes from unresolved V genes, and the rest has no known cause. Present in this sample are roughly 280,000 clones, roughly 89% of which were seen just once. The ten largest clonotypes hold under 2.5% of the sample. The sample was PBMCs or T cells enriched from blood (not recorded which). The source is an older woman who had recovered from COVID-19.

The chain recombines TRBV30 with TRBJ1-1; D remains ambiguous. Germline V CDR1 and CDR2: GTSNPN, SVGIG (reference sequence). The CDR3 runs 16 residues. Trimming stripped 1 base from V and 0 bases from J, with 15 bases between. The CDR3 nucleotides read TGTGCCTGGAGTGACGAAGGGAGGAGTATGAACACTGAAGCTTTCTTT. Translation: CAWSDEGRSMNTEAFF.

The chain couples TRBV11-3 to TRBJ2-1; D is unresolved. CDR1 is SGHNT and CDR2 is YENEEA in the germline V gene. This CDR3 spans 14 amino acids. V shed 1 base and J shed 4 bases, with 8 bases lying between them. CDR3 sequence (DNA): TGTGCCAGCAGCTTAGTTTCGGTTTACAATGAGCAGTTCTTC. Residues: CASSLVSVYNEQFF.

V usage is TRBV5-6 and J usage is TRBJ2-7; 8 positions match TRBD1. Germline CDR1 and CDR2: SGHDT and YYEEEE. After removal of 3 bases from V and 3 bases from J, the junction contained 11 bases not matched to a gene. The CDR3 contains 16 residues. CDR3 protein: CASSSGEGQGYYEQYF. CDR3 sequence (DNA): TGTGCCAGCAGCTCGGGGGAAGGACAGGGATACTACGAGCAGTACTTC.

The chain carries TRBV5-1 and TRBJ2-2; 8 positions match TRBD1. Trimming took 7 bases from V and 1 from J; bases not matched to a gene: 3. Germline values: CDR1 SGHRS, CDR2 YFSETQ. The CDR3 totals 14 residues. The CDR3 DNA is TGCGCCAGCGCCGGACAGGGGAACACCGGGGAGCTGTTTTTT. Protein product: CASAGQGNTGELFF.

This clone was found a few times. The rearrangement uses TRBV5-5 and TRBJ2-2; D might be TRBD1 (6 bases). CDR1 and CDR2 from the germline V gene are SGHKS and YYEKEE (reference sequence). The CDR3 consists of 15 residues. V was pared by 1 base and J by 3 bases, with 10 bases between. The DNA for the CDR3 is TGTGCCAGCAGCTTGCACAGGGCCGACACCGGGGAGCTGTTTTTT. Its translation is CASSLHRADTGELFF.

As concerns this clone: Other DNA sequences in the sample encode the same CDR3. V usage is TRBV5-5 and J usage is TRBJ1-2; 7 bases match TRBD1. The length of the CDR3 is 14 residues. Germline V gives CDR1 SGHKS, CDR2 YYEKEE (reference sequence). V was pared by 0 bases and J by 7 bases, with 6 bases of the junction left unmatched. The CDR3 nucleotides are TGTGCCAGCAGCTTGGCACAGGGGTCAGGTGGCTACACCTTC. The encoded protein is CASSLAQGSGGYTF.

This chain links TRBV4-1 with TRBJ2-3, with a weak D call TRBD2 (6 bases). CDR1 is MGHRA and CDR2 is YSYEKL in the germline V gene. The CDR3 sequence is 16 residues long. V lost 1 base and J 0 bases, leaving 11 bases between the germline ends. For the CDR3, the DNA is TGCGCCAGCAGCCAAGGCAGCGGGTATAGCACAGATACGCAGTATTTT. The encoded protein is CASSQGSGYSTDTQYF.

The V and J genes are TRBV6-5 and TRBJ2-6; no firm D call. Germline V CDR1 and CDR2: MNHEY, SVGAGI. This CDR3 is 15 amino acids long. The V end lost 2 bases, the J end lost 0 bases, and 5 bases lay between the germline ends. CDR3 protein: CASSYRYSGANVLTF. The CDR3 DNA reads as TGTGCCAGCAGTTACCGGTACTCTGGGGCCAACGTCCTGACTTTC.

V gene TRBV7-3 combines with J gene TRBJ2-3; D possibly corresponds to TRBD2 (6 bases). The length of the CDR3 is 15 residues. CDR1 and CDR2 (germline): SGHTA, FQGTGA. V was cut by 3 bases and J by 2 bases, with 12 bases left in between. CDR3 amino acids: CASSLSGTHTDTQYF. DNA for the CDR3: TGTGCCAGCAGCTTGAGTGGGACTCACACAGATACGCAGTATTTT.

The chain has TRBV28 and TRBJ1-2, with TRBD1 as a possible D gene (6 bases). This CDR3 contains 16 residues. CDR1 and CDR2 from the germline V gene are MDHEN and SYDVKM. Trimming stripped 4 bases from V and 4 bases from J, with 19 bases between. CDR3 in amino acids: CASSSPGTRTAYGYTF. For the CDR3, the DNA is TGTGCCAGCAGTTCCCCCGGGACACGGACTGCCTATGGCTACACCTTC.

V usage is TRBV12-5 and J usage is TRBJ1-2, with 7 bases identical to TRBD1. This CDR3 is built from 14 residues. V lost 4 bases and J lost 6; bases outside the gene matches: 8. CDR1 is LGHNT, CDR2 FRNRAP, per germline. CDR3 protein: CASGSAGGGDGYTF. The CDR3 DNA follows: TGTGCTAGTGGTTCAGCAGGGGGTGGTGATGGCTACACCTTC.

The CDR3 protein is CASSEGQSYEQYF. The CDR3 coding sequence is TGCGCCAGCAGTGAAGGACAGAGCTACGAGCAGTACTTC. This chain connects TRBV10-1 to TRBJ2-7; D perhaps matches TRBD1 (6 bases). V was clipped by 3 bases and J by 3 bases, with 9 bases between them. The CDR3 totals 13 residues. Germline V CDR1 and CDR2: WNHNN, SYGVQD (reference sequence).

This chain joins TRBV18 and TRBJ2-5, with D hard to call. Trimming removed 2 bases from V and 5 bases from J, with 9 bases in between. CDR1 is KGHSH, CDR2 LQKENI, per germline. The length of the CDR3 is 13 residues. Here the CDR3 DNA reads TGTGCCAGCTCACCAAGTTATGAGGAGACCCAGTACTTC. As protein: CASSPSYEETQYF. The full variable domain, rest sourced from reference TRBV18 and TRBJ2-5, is NAGVMQNPRHLVRRRGQEARLRCSPMKGHSHVYWYRQLPEEGLKFMVYLQKENIIDESGMPKERFSAEFPKEGPSILRIQQVVRGDSAAYFCASSPSYEETQYFGPGTRLLVL.

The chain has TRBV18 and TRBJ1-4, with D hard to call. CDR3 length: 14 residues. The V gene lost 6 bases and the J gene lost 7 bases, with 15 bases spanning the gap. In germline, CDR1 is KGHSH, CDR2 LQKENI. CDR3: CASSLDRGGEKLFF. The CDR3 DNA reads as TGTGCCAGCTCCTTGGATCGGGGTGGTGAAAAACTGTTTTTT.

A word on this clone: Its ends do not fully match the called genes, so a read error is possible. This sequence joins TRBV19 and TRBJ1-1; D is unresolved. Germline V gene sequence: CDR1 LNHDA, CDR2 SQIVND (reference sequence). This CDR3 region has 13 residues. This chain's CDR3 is CASSTYKNSEAFF. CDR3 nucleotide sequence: TGTGCCAGTAGTACGTACAAGAACAGTGAAGCTTTCTTT.

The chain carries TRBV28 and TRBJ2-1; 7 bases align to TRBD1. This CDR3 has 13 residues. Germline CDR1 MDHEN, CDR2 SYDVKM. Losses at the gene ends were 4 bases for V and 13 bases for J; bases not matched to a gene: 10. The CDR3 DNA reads TGTGCCAGCAGTTACCAACAGGGGAGTAATCAGTTCTTC. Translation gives CASSYQQGSNQFF.

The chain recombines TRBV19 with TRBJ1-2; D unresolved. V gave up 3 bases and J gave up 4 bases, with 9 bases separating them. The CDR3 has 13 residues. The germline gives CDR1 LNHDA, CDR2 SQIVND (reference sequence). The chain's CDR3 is CASSITAGYGYTF. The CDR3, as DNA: TGTGCCAGTAGTATTACGGCGGGCTATGGCTACACCTTC.

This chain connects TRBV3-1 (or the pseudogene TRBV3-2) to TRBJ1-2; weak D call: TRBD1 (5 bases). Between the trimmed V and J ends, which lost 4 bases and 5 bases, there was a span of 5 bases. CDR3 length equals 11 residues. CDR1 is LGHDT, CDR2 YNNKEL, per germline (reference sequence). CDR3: CASSPGYGYTF. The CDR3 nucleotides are TGTGCCAGCAGCCCAGGGTATGGCTACACCTTC.

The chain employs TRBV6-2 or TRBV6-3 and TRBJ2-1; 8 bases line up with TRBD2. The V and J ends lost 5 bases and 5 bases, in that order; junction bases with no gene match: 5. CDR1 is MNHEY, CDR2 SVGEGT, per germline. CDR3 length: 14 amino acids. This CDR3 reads CASSLGLVHNEQFF. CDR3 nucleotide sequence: TGTGCCAGCAGTCTGGGACTAGTCCACAATGAGCAGTTCTTC.

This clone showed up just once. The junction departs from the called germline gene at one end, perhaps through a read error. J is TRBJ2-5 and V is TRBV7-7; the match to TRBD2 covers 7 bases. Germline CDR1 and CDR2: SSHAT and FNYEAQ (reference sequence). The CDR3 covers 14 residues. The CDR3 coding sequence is TGTGCTAGCAGCCCGAGGACTAGCCAAGAGACCCAGTACTTC. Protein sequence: CASSPRTSQETQYF.

The CDR3 DNA reads as TGTGCCAGTAGGGGGACAGGCCGGGCCCAAAACATTCAGTACTTC. This sequence encodes CASRGTGRAQNIQYF. V usage is TRBV19 and J usage is TRBJ2-4; 8 nucleotides agree with TRBD1. Trimming at V came to 6 bases and at J to 5 bases, leaving 9 bases not matched to a gene. CDR1 and CDR2 (germline): LNHDA, SQIVND (reference sequence). The CDR3 is made up of 15 amino acids.

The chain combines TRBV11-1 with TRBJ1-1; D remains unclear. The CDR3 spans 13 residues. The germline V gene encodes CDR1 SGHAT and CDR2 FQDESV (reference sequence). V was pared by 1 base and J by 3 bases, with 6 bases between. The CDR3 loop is CASSLVPDTEAFF. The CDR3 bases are TGTGCCAGCAGCTTAGTCCCGGACACTGAAGCTTTCTTT.

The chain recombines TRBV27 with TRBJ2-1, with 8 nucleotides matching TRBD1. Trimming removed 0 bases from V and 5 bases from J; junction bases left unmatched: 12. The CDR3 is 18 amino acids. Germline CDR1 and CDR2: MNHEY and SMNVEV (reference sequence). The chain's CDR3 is CASSLSSFPGQAHNEQFF. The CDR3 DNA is TGTGCCAGCAGTTTATCCTCCTTCCCGGGACAGGCACACAATGAGCAGTTCTTC.

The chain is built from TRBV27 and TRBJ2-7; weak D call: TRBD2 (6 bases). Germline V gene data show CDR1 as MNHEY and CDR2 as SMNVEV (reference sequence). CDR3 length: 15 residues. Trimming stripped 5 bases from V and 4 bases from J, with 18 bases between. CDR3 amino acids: CASSAGRGKRYEQYF. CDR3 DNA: TGTGCCAGCAGTGCGGGTCGGGGGAAAAGGTACGAGCAGTACTTC.

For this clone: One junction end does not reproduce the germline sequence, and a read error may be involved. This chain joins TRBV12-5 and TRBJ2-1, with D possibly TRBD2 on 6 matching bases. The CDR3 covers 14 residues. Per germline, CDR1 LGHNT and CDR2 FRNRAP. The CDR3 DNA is TGTGCTAGCGCCCACTCAGACTTAGCGGCGGAGCCGTTCTTC. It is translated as CASAHSDLAAEPFF.